Sequencing of this T cell receptor (beta chain) was carried out in a study of CD8+ T cells in alopecia areata. Overall study findings and caveats: On tofacitinib, scalp clonality and expanded CD8+ clones among top 100 fell significantly. Elevated clonality characterized lesional scalp relative to normal scalp, particularly in alopecia totalis/universalis.

Trimming left V 4 bases short and J 5 bases short, with 11 bases between. This CDR3 has 12 residues. Germline CDR1 is GTSNPN and CDR2 is SVGIG (reference sequence). Specified treatment: oral pan-JAK inhibitor, 5-10 mg twice daily. Sequencing templates came from extracted RNA that was reverse transcribed into cDNA. TCRdb's copy holds only in-frame clones and misses some; the assay was immunoSEQ multiplex PCR. The table includes about 190,000 clones, 60% detected once. A word on this clone: Its cognate antigen is unknown.

J is TRBJ1-1 and V is TRBV30; no definite D call. The receptor's source is a human donor with alopecia areata. The specimen was CD4+ T cells sorted from blood, collected at week 4, from a patient treated with tofacitinib. The CDR3 nucleotides read TGTGCCTGGAATAGGTTGGGGACTGAAGCTTTCTTT. Translating it yields CAWNRLGTEAFF.